This TCR beta chain was documented in a study of chemoradiotherapy in HPV16-positive cancers. Here immunoSEQ multiplex PCR was the method, and the copy in TCRdb shows in-frame clones only, minus some. The sample has about 2,400 clones, roughly 87% seen once. On this clone itself: What it binds is unknown.

Points from the study as a whole: HPV-specific T cells were functionally defined from only a couple of HPV16-positive patients.

The germline V gene has CDR1 MNHNS and CDR2 SASEGT. V lost 6 bases and J 2 bases, leaving 11 bases between the germline ends. The CDR3 has 14 residues. The source was tumor tissue, collected from a patient who underwent chemoradiotherapy. V is TRBV6-1 and J is TRBJ1-5; tentative D call: TRBD1 (5 bases). This receptor was taken from a human donor with HPV-associated anogenital cancer. CDR3 bases: TGTGCCAGCAGCGCTTCGGGGGGCAATCAGCCCCAGCATTTT. Translated: CASSASGGNQPQHF.